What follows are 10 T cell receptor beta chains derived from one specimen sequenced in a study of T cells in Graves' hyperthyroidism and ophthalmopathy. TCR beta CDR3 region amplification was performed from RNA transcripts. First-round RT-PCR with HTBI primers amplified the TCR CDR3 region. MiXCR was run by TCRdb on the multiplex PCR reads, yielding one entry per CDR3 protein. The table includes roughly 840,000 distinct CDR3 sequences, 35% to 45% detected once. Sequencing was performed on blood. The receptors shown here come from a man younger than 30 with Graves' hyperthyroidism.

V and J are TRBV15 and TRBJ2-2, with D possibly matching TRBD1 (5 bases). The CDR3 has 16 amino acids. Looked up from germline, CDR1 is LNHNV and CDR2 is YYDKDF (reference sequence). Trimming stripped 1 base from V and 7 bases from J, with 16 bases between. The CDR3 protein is CATSRAQARVYGELFF. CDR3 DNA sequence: TGTGCCACCAGCAGAGCCCAGGCCAGGGTGTACGGGGAGCTGTTTTTT.

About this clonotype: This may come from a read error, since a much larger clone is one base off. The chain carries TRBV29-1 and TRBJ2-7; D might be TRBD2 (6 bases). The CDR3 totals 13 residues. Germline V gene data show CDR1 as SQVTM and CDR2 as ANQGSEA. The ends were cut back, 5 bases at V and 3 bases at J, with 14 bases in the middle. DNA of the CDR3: TGCAGCGTTACTAGCTGCACCAACTACGAGCAGTACTTC. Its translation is CSVTSCTNYEQYF.

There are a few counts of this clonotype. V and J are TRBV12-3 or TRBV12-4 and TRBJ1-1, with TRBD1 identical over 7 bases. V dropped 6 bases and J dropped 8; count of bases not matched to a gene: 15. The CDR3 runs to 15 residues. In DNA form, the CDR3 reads TGTGCCAGCAGACCCGGACAGGCCTCCAGCACGGAAGCTTTCTTT. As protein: CASRPGQASSTEAFF.

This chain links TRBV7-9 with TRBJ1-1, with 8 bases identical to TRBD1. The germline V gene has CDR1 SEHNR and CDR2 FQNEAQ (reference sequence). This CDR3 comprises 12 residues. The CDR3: CAPGQGGTEAFF. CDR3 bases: TGTGCTCCCGGACAGGGTGGCACTGAAGCTTTCTTT.

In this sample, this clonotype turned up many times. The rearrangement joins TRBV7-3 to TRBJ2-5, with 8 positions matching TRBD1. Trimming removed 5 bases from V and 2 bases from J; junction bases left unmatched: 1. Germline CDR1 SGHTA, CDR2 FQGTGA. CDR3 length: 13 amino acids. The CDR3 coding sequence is TGTGCCAGCAGCCGGGACAGGCAAGAGACCCAGTACTTC. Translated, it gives CASSRDRQETQYF.

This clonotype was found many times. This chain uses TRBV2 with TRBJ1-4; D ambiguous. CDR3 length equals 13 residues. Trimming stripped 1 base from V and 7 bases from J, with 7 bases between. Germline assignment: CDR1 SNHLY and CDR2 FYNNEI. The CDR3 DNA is TGTGCCAGCAGTGAAGGGAAGGGTGAAAAACTGTTTTTT. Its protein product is CASSEGKGEKLFF.

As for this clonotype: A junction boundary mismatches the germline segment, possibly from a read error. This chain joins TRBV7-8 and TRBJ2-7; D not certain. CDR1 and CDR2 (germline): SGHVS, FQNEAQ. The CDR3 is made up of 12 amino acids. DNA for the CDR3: TGTGCCAGCAGTCCTCGGTTCTACGAGCAGTGCTTC. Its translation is CASSPRFYEQCF.

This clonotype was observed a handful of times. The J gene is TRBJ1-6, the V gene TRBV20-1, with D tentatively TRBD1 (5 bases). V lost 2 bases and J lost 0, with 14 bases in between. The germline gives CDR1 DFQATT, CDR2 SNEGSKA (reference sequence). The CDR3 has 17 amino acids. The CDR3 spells CSARTGFSSSYNSPLHF. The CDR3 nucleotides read TGCAGTGCTAGAACAGGCTTTTCGAGCTCCTATAATTCACCCCTCCACTTT.

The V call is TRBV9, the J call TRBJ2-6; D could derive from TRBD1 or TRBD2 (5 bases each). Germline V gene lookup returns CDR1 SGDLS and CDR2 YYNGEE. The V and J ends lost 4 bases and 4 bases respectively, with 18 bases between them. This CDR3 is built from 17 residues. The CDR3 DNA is TGTGCCAGCAGCCGCCGAGGGCAGGGATCCGGGGCCAACGTCCTGACTTTC. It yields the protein CASSRRGQGSGANVLTF.

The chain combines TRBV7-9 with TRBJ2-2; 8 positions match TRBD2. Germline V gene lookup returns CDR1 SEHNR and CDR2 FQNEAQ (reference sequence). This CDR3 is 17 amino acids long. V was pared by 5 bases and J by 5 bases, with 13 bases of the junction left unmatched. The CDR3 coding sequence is TGTGCCAGCAGCCCTCTTCCTTTAGCGGGAAAAACCGGGGAGCTGTTTTTT. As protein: CASSPLPLAGKTGELFF.